This T cell receptor (beta chain) was sequenced for a study of T cell repertoires in cytomegalovirus infection. The overall study: Indications of both CMV infection and matching HLA type were provided by public TCR beta signatures. Study observations and caveats: Cumulative frequency (of public TCR beta family members) identified carriers of CMV plus the relevant HLA. Ex vivo, HLA-C-restricted CMV-specific TCR beta clonotypes prevailed over the rest of the response.

TCRdb called the reads again in MiXCR, with one record for every CDR3 protein. Of 55,000 to 70,000 distinct CDR3 sequences in the sample, approximately 24% were seen once. Unmatched junction bases numbered 7, after V lost 2 bases and J lost 4 bases. Germline V gene lookup returns CDR1 SQVTM and CDR2 ANQGSEA. The CDR3 extends over 14 amino acids. Points on this clonotype: Its cognate antigen is unknown.

V usage is TRBV29-1 and J usage is TRBJ2-5; TRBD1 agrees at 7 bases. The receptor was derived from a human donor in good health (CMV status not recorded). Some clones in this sample may be carry-over from other donors' samples. The sequencing sample was made of PBMCs, sequenced either directly or after in vitro stimulation (not recorded which). The CDR3 region has the DNA TGCAGCGTTGAAAAGGGGGCGGTAGGAGAGACCCAGTACTTC. Amino acid sequence: CSVEKGAVGETQYF.